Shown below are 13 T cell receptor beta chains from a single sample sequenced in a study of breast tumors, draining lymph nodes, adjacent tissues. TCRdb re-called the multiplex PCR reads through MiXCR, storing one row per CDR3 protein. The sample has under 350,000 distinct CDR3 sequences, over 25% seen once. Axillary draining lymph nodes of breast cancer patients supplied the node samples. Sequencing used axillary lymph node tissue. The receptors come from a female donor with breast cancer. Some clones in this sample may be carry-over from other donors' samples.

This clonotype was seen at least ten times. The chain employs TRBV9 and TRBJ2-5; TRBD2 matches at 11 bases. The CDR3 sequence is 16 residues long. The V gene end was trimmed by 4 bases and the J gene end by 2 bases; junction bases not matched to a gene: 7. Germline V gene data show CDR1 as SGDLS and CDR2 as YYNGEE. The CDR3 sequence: CASSLRTSGLQETQYF. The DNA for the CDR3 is TGTGCCAGCAGCCTACGGACTAGCGGGTTACAAGAGACCCAGTACTTC.

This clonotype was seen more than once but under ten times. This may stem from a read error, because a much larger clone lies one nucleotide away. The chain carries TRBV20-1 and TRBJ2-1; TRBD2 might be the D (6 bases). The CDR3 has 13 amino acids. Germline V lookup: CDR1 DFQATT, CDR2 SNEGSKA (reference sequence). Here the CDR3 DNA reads TGCAGTGTGGGGGGTGCTGCCTACAATGCGCAGTTCTTC. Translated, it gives CSVGGAAYNAQFF.

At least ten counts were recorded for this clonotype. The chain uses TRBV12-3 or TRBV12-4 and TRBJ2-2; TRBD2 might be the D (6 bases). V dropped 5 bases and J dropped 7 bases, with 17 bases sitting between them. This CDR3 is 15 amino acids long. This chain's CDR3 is CASSPKVGAGGELFF. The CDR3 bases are TGTGCCAGCAGTCCAAAGGTCGGAGCGGGCGGGGAGCTGTTTTTT.

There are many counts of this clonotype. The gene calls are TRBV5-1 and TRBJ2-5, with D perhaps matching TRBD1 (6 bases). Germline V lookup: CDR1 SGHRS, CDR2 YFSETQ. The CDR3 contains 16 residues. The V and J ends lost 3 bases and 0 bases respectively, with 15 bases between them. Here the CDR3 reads CASSWDTSGHQETQYF. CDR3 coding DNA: TGCGCCAGCAGCTGGGACACCTCAGGGCACCAAGAGACCCAGTACTTC.

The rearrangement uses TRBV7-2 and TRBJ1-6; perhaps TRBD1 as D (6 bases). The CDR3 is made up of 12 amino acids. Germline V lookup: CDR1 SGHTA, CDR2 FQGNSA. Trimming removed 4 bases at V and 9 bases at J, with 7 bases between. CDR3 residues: CASSSQGSPLHF. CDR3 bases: TGTGCCAGCAGCTCACAGGGTTCACCCCTCCACTTT.

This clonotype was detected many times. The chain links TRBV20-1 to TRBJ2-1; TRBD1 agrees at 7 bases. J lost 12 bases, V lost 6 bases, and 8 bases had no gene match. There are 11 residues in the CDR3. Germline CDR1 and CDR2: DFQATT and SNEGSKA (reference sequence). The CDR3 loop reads CSATQGKVQFF. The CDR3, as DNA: TGCAGTGCCACACAGGGGAAGGTGCAGTTCTTC.

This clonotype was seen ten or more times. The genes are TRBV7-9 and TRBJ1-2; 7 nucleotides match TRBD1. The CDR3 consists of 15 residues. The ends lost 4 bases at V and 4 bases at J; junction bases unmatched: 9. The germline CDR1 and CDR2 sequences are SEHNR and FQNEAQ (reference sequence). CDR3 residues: CASSSWTGAPYGYTF. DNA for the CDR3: TGTGCCAGCAGCTCCTGGACAGGCGCACCCTATGGCTACACCTTC.

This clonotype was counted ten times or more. CDR3 nucleotide sequence: TGTGCCAGCAATGAGGGGAGGGCCTGGAGCACCGGGGAGCTGTTTTTT. It codes for CASNEGRAWSTGELFF. This sequence joins TRBV5-8 and TRBJ2-2; 7 positions agree with TRBD2. Losses at the gene ends were 6 bases for V and 4 bases for J; bases not matched to a gene: 12. Germline CDR1 SGHTS, CDR2 YDEGEE. This CDR3 is 16 amino acids long.

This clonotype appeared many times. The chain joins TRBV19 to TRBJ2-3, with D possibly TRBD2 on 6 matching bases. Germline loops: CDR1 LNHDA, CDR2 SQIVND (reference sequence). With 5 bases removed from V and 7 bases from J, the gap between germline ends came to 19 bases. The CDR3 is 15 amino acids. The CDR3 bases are TGTGCCAGTAGTTCTTTGGGGGGAAGCGCGAATACGCAGTATTTT. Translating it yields CASSSLGGSANTQYF.

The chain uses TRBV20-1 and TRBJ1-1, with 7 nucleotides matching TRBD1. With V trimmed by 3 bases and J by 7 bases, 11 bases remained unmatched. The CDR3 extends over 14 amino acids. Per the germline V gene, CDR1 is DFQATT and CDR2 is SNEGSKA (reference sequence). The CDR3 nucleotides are TGCAGTGCTAGCACCACCGGGACAGCGATTGAAGCTTTCTTT. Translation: CSASTTGTAIEAFF.

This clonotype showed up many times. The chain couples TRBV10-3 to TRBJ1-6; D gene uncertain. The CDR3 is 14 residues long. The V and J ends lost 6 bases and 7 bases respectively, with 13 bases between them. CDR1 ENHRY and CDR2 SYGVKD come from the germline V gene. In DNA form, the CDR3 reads TGTGCCATCAGGGATATAGAGGGCAATTCACCCCTCCACTTT. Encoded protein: CAIRDIEGNSPLHF.

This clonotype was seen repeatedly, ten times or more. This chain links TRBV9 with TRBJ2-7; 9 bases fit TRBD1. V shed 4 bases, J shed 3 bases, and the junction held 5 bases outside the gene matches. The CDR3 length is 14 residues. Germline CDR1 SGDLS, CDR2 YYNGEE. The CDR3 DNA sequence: TGTGCCAGCAGCTTCCAGACAGGGGGCTACGAGCAGTACTTC. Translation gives CASSFQTGGYEQYF.

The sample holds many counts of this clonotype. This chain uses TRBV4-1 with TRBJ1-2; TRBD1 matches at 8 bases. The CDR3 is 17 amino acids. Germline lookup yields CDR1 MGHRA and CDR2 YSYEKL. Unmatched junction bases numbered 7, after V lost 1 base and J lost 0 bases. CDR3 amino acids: CASSQGDRPTPNYGYTF. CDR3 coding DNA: TGCGCCAGCAGCCAAGGGGACAGGCCCACTCCTAACTATGGCTACACCTTC.